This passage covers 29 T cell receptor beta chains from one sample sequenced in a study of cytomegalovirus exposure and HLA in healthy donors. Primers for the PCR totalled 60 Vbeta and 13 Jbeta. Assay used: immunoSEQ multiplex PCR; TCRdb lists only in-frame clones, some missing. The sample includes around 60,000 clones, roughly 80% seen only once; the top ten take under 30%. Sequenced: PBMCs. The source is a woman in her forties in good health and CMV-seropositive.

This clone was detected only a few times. The CDR3 here is CASSDSQLGQFF. The CDR3, as DNA: TGTGCCAGCAGTGACTCTCAACTTGGGCAGTTCTTC. This chain uses TRBV25-1 with TRBJ2-1; no clear D gene. Germline loops: CDR1 MGHDK, CDR2 SYGVNS. The CDR3 is 12 residues long. Trimming stripped 3 bases from V and 12 bases from J, with 12 bases between.

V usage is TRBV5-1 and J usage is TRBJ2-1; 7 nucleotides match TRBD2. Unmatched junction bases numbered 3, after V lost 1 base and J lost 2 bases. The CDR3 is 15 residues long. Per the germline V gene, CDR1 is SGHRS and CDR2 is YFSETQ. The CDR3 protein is CASSLRDYAYNEQFF. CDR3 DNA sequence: TGCGCCAGCAGCTTGAGGGACTATGCCTACAATGAGCAGTTCTTC.

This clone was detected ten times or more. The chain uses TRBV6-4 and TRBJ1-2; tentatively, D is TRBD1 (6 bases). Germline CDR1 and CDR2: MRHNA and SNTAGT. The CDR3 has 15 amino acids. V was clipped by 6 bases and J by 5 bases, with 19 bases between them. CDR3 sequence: CASSYEAAGAYGYTF. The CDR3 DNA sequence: TGTGCCAGCAGCTATGAGGCGGCAGGGGCTTATGGCTACACCTTC.

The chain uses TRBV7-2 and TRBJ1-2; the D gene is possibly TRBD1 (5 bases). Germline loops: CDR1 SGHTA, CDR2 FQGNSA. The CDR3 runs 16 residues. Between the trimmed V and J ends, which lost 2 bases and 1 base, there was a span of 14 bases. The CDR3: CASSLIRAGVNYGYTF. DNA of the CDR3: TGTGCCAGCAGCTTAATCCGGGCGGGGGTTAACTATGGCTACACCTTC. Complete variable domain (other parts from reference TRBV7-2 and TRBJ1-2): GAGVSQSPSNKVTEKGKDVELRCDPISGHTALYWYRQSLGQGLEFLIYFQGNSAPDKSGLPSDRFSAERTGGSVSTLTIQRTQQEDSAVYLCASSLIRAGVNYGYTFGSGTRLTVV.

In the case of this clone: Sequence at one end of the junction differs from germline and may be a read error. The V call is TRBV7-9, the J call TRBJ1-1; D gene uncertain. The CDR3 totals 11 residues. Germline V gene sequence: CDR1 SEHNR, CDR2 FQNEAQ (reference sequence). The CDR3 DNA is TGTTCCAGCAGCTTTGAGAAGGAGACTTTCTTT. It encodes CSSSFEKETFF.

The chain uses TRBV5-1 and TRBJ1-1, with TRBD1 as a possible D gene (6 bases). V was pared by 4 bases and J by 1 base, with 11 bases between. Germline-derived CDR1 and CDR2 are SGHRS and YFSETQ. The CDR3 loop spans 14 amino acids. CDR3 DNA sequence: TGCGCCAGCAGCCCAGACAGGCCGAACACTGAAGCTTTCTTT. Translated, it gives CASSPDRPNTEAFF. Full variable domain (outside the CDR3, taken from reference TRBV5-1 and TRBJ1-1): KAGVTQTPRYLIKTRGQQVTLSCSPISGHRSVSWYQQTPGQGLQFLFEYFSETQRNKGNFPGRFSGRQFSNSRSEMNVSTLELGDSALYLCASSPDRPNTEAFFGQGTRLTVV.

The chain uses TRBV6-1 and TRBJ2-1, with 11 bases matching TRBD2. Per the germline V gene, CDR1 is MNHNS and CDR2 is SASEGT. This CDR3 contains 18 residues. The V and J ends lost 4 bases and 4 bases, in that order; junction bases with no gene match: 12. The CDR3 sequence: CASSGPPVRTSGYNEQFF. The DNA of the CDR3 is TGTGCCAGCAGTGGACCGCCTGTAAGGACTAGCGGGTACAATGAGCAGTTCTTC.

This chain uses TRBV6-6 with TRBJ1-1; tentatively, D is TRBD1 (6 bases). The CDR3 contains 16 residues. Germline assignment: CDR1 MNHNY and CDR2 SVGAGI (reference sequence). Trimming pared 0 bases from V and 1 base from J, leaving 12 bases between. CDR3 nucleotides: TGTGCCAGCAGTTACTCGAATGGGGGCAGGAACACTGAAGCTTTCTTT. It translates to CASSYSNGGRNTEAFF.

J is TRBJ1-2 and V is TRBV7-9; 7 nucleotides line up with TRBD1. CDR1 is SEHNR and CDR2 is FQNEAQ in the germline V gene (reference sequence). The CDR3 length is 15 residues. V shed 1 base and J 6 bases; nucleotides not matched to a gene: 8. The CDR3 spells CASSLVVTGTHGYTF. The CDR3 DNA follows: TGTGCCAGCAGCTTAGTCGTGACAGGGACTCATGGCTACACCTTC.

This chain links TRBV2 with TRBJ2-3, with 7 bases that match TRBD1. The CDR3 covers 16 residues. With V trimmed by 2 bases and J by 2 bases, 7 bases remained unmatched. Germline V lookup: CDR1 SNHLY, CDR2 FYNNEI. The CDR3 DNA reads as TGTGCCAGCAGTGAACTCGTGACAGGGTACACAGATACGCAGTATTTT. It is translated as CASSELVTGYTDTQYF.

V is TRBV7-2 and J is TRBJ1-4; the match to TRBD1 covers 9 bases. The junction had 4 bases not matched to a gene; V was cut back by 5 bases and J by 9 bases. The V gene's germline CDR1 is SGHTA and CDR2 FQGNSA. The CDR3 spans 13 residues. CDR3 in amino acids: CASSGDRAKKLFF. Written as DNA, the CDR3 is TGTGCCAGCAGCGGGGACAGGGCTAAAAAACTGTTTTTT.

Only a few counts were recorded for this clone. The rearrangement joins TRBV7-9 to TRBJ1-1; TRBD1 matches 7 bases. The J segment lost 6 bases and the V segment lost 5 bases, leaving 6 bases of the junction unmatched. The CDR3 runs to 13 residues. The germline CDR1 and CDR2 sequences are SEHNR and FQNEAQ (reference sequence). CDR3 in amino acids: CASSQDREAEAFF. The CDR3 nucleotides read TGTGCCAGCAGCCAAGACAGGGAAGCTGAAGCTTTCTTT.

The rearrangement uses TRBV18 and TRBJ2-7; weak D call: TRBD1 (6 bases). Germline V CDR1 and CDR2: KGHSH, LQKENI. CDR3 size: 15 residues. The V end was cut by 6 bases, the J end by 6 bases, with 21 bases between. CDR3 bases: TGTGCCAGCTCCCCCCGACAGGTTAAATCGGGCGAGCAGTACTTC. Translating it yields CASSPRQVKSGEQYF. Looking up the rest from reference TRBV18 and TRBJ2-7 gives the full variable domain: NAGVMQNPRHLVRRRGQEARLRCSPMKGHSHVYWYRQLPEEGLKFMVYLQKENIIDESGMPKERFSAEFPKEGPSILRIQQVVRGDSAAYFCASSPRQVKSGEQYFGPGTRLTVT.

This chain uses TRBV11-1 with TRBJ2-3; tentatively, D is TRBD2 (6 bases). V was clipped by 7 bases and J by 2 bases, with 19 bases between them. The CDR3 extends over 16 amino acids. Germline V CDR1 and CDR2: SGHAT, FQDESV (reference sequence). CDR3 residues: CASNGGLAGTTDTQYF. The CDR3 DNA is TGTGCCAGCAACGGGGGACTGGCGGGGACCACAGATACGCAGTATTTT.

The CDR3 protein is CALRTNYEQYF. CDR3 DNA sequence: TGTGCCTTAAGGACAAACTACGAGCAGTACTTC. The chain carries TRBV30 and TRBJ2-7; TRBD1 is a possible D gene (5 bases). The CDR3 consists of 11 residues. Germline V gives CDR1 GTSNPN, CDR2 SVGIG (reference sequence). The V and J ends lost 7 bases and 3 bases respectively, with 10 bases between them.

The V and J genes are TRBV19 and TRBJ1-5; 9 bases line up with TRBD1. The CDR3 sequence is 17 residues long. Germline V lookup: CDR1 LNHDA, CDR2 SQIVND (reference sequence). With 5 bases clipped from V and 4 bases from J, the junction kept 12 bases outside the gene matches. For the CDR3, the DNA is TGTGCCAGTAGTGTACCCTCCGGGACAGGGTATAATCAGCCCCAGCATTTT. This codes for CASSVPSGTGYNQPQHF.

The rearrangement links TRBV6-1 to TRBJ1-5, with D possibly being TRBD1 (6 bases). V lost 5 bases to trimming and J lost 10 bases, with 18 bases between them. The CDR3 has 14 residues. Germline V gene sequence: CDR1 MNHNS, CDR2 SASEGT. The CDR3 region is CASSRNEGVYPQHF. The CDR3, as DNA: TGTGCCAGCAGTCGGAATGAGGGGGTCTATCCCCAGCATTTT.

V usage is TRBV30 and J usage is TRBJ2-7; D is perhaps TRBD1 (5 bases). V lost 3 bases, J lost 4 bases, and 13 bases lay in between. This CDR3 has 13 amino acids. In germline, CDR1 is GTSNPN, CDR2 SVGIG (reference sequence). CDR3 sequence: CAWSYGQFYEQYF. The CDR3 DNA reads TGTGCCTGGAGCTATGGACAATTTTACGAGCAGTACTTC.

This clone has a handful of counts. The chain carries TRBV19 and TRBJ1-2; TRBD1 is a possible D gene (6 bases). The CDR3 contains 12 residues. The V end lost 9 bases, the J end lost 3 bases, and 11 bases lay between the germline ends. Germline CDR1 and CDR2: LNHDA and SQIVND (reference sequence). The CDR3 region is CASRDTDYGYTF. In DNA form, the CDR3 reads TGTGCCAGCCGGGACACCGACTATGGCTACACCTTC.

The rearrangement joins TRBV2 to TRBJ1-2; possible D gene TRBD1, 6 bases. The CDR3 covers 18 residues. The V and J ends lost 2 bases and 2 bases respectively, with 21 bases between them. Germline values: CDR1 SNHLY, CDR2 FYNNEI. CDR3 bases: TGTGCCAGCAGTGAAACTTACTTACCAGGGGAGTTGAACTATGGCTACACCTTC. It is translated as CASSETYLPGELNYGYTF.

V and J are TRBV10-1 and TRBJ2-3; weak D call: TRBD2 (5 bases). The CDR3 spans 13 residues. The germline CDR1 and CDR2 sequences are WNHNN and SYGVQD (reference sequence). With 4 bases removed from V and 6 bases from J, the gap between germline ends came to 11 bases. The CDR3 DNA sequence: TGCGCCAGCAGTGCCCAGCGGAGCGATACGCAGTATTTT. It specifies CASSAQRSDTQYF.

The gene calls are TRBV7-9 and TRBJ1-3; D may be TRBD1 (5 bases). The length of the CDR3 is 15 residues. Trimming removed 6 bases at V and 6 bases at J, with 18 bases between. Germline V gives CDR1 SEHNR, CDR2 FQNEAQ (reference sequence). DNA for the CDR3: TGTGCCAGCAGTCCCCGGGGGACGGTGGAAAACACCATATATTTT. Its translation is CASSPRGTVENTIYF.

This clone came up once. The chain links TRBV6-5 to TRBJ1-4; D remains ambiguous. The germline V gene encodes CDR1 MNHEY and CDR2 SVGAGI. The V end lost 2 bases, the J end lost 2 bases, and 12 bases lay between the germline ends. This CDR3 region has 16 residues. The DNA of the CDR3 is TGTGCCAGCAGTTACAAAGCCTTCCCCACTAATGAAAAACTGTTTTTT. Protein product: CASSYKAFPTNEKLFF.

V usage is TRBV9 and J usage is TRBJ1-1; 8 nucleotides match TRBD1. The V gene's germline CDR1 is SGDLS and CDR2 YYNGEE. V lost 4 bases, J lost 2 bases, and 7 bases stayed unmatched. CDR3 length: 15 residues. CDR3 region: CASSLTTGVNTEAFF. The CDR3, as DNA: TGTGCCAGCAGCCTCACGACAGGGGTTAACACTGAAGCTTTCTTT.

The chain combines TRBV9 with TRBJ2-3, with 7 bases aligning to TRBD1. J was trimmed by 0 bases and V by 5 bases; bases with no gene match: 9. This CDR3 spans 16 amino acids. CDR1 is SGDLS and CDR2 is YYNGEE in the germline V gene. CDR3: CASSRTGTASTDTQYF. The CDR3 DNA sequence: TGTGCCAGCAGTCGAACCGGGACAGCTAGCACAGATACGCAGTATTTT.

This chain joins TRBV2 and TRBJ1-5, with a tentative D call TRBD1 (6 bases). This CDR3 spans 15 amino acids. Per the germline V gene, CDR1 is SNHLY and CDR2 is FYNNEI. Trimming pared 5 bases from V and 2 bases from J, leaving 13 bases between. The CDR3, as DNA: TGTGCCAGCAGTTCAGGGGCTAACCGCAATCAGCCCCAGCATTTT. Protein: CASSSGANRNQPQHF.

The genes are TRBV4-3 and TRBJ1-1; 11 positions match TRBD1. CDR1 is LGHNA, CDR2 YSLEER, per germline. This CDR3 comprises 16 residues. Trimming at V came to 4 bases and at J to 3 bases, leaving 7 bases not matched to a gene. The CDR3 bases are TGCGCCAGCAGCCGGGGACAGGGGGGAGCGGACACTGAAGCTTTCTTT. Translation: CASSRGQGGADTEAFF.

Here the CDR3 DNA reads TGTGCCAGTGGCCCCGGGACACCAAAGGCTGAAGCTTTCTTT. It is translated as CASGPGTPKAEAFF. The chain couples TRBV19 to TRBJ1-1; possibly TRBD1 for D (6 bases). The germline V and J ends were trimmed by 8 bases and 6 bases, with 19 bases remaining between them. The CDR3 runs 14 residues. Germline CDR1 reads LNHDA; CDR2 reads SQIVND (reference sequence).

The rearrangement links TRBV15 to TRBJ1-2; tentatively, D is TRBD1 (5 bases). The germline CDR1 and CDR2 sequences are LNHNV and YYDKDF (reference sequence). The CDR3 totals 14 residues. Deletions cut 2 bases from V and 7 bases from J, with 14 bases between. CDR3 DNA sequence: TGTGCCACCAGCAGACGGGCAGGGTCCAGTGGCTACACCTTC. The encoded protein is CATSRRAGSSGYTF.